Each of the 5 T cell receptor beta chains below was sequenced from the same sample in a study of CD8+ T cells in alopecia areata. Extraction and reverse transcription of RNA yielded cDNA as the sequencing template. The table came from immunoSEQ multiplex PCR; TCRdb's copy has only in-frame clones and leaves some out. The sample carries roughly 190,000 clones, roughly 60% recorded once. Treatment in this sample: oral pan-JAK inhibitor, 5-10 mg twice daily. The sequencing here drew on CD4+ T cells sorted from blood, taken around week 50, from a patient treated with tofacitinib. The receptors originated from a human donor with alopecia areata.

The V and J genes are TRBV30 and TRBJ2-7; 8 nucleotides line up with TRBD1. The CDR3 consists of 13 residues. J was trimmed by 3 bases and V by 4 bases; bases with no gene match: 5. Looked up from germline, CDR1 is GTSNPN and CDR2 is SVGIG (reference sequence). The CDR3 DNA reads TGTGCCTGGACAGGGGGCAGGGGCTACGAGCAGTACTTC. Its protein is CAWTGGRGYEQYF. Full variable domain (missing parts from reference TRBV30 and TRBJ2-7): SQTIHQWPATLVQPVGSPLSLECTVEGTSNPNLYWYRQAAGRGLQLLFYSVGIGQISSEVPQNLSASRPQDRQFILSSKKLLLSDSGFYLCAWTGGRGYEQYFGPGTRLTVT.

This clone was seen a handful of times. This chain links TRBV7-9 with TRBJ2-7; possibly TRBD1 for D (6 bases). The CDR3 loop spans 14 amino acids. CDR1 and CDR2 from the germline V gene are SEHNR and FQNEAQ (reference sequence). The V end lost 1 base, the J end lost 5 bases, and 12 bases lay between the germline ends. CDR3: CASSLGAAGDEQYF. CDR3 bases: TGTGCCAGCAGCTTAGGGGCCGCAGGGGACGAGCAGTACTTC.

This clone appeared once. This chain joins TRBV7-2 and TRBJ2-1, with 8 bases fitting TRBD2. Germline CDR1 SGHTA, CDR2 FQGNSA. The CDR3 is 12 amino acids. Unmatched junction bases numbered 4, after V lost 5 bases and J lost 10 bases. CDR3 region: CASSRAGGEQFF. CDR3 bases: TGTGCCAGCAGCCGCGCGGGGGGCGAGCAGTTCTTC.

This sequence joins TRBV6-6 and TRBJ2-7; 8 bases agree with TRBD2. The germline CDR1 and CDR2 sequences are MNHNY and SVGAGI (reference sequence). This CDR3 has 15 amino acids. Trimming cost V 6 bases and J 4 bases; bases outside gene matches: 11. For the CDR3, the DNA is TGTGCCAGCAGCGGGAGGGGTACAGGGAGTTACGAGCAGTACTTC. Translation: CASSGRGTGSYEQYF.

The chain is built from TRBV30 and TRBJ2-1; D remains unclear. The CDR3 covers 12 residues. Germline lookup yields CDR1 GTSNPN and CDR2 SVGIG (reference sequence). V was trimmed by 0 bases and J by 15 bases, leaving 15 bases between them. CDR3 sequence (DNA): TGTGCCTGGAGTGTGTCCCAGGCAAAGGGGTTCTTC. This translates into CAWSVSQAKGFF.